This TCR beta chain was identified in a study of shared clonotypes between healthy human individuals (dated by TCRdb to the early 2020s). For the wider study: A few men and two women, aged 18 to 49 years, made up the cohort. For each donor, CD4 naive and CD4 memory were each given three plates, CD8 naive was given two plates, and CD8 memory was given one plate. To increase sequencing depth and limit assay-specific biases, different laboratories used diverse techniques to prepare libraries and sequence TCR repertoires. Per donor, leukapheresis produced somewhere between about 0.94 and 9 billion PBMCs. To estimate repertoire size and how much clonotype sharing occurs between individuals, the study deeply sequenced the blood TCR repertoires of roughly 5 healthy adults. Summary of the overall study and its limitations: Sharing across four donors was observed for around 5% of naive CD4, around 3.5% of naive CD8, 2.3% of memory CD4, and 0.4% of memory CD8 clonotypes. Compared with non-shared clonotypes, clonotypes shared by all four sorted-subset donors had higher generation probabilities. Pairwise subsampling led to the expectation that sequencing depth would affect the degree of clonotype sharing among donors. Because the study included a small number of donors, the genetic and exposure-history diversity represented was limited. Sampling was restricted to blood, and TCR repertoires in tissues likely differ from the TCR repertoires found in blood. Larger estimated clonotype richness was generally found for naive subsets than for memory subsets. Rarefaction of sorted-subset datasets indicated incomplete sequencing despite the large sequencing depth.

The donors were healthy, HIV-negative adults who had no recently reported acute infections or vaccinations. Every donor was a Caucasian adult living in Nashville, Tennessee, USA. CD4+ T cells were enriched by magnetic negative selection; naive cells were then positively selected on CD45RA, and the negative fraction formed the memory subset. Blood was obtained by leukapheresis, after which PBMCs were separated by Ficoll-Histopaque density gradient centrifugation and cryopreserved in liquid nitrogen vapor phase. Analytical flow cytometry was used to check the purity and quantity of each magnetically sorted T cell population. From each sorted fraction, genomic DNA was isolated and quantified by UV absorbance on a Nanodrop 2000c. Using the deep immunoSEQ assay, multiplex PCR amplified TCR CDR3 regions from genomic DNA. For each cell subset, the extracted genomic DNA was distributed evenly across all wells of several immunoSEQ 96-well plates, and each plate served as one replicate. Each replicate PCR for sorted subsets received roughly 0.2 ug genomic DNA, equal to about 29,000 T cell genomes. Purified libraries were measured with a Qubit 3.0 fluorometer, size-checked on a Bioanalyzer 2100, and measured again with the KAPA Library Quantification kit. Each immunoSEQ 96-well plate was sequenced on its own single-read 150-cycle Illumina NextSeq 550 flow cell. Regarding the original processing steps: Because the immunoSEQ output included only junctional sequences and no quality scores, the filtering could not be the same as the filtering used for full-length reads. Sequences were annotated with PyIR, a Python wrapper for IgBLAST v1.9, using IMGT germline references to assign V/J genes and CDR3. Any read was removed if the V/J assignment was weak (E-value above 1e-6), the CDR3 was missing, or the read contained stop codons, out-of-frame junctions, or ambiguous translated residues. A V3J clonotype was defined by an identical inferred V gene, J gene, and CDR3 amino acid sequence. To compute the percentage overlap between repertoires, the number of shared unique clonotypes was divided by the size of the smaller repertoire. Three approaches were used to assess repertoire richness: RTK rarefaction, the Chao1 estimator, and Recon v2.1 estimates of unobserved clonotypes. Generation probabilities for all TCRbeta clonotypes obtained by the gDNA method from several donors were computed using OLGA. TCRdb retrieved this table from immuneACCESS and kept in-frame rearrangements only. Not all clones are present; in checked studies, unresolved V genes account for under half, and no reason is known for the remainder. The V and J calls and the clone size are those of that table, but D and trimming were determined from the DNA. For this sample there are 2 million to 3 million clones; 93% appear just once. Together, the top ten hold approximately 0.35% of the sample.

The V end loses 6 bases and the J end loses 2 bases, and a stretch of 17 bases separates them. The CDR3 holds 15 amino acids from the cysteine to the phenylalanine. Of all the DNA, just the CDR3 is kept, 45 bases in frame from base 1. The germline V gene sets CDR1 to MNHNS and CDR2 to SASEGT. Worth noting for this clone: Its antigen specificity is not known. No quality values exist for individual bases; no much larger clone is one base distant.

This receptor was obtained from a young man in good health. Some clones in this sample may be carry-over from other donors' samples. The sequence links TRBV6-1 to TRBJ2-7; a confident D gene designation cannot be given. Sequencing was performed on naive CD4+ T cells from PBMCs. The cell subset or site label of this sample denotes: CD45RA+ positively selected. In nucleotides, the sequence is TGTGCCAGCAGCACAATACGCGGCATCCCCTACGAGCAGTACTTC. This codes for CASSTIRGIPYEQYF.